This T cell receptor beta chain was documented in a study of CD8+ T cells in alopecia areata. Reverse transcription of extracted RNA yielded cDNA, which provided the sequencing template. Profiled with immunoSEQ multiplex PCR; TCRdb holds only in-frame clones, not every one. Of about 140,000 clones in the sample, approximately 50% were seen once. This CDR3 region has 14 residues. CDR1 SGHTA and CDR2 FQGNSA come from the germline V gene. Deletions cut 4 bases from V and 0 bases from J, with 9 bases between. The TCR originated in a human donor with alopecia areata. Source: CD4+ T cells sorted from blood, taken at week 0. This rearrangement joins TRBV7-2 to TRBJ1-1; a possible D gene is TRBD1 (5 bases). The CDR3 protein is CASSSQGLNTEAFF. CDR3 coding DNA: TGTGCCAGCAGCTCGCAGGGTTTGAACACTGAAGCTTTCTTT.